This TCR beta chain was captured by sequencing in a study of cytomegalovirus exposure and HLA in healthy donors. 13 Jbeta primers and 60 Vbeta primers were used for the PCR. The data were produced by immunoSEQ multiplex PCR, yet TCRdb's version contains in-frame clones alone and is incomplete. The sample consists of fewer than 100,000 clones, about 77% of them appearing once. This CDR3 is 13 amino acids long. V was trimmed by 3 bases and J by 0 bases, leaving 5 bases between them. Germline-derived CDR1 and CDR2 are MDHEN and SYDVKM. The chain uses TRBV28 and TRBJ1-1; no clear D gene. The sample comprised PBMCs. This receptor was taken from a male donor in good health and CMV-seropositive. CDR3 coding DNA: TGTGCCAGCAGTTTCCTTTTGAACACTGAAGCTTTCTTT. Translating it yields CASSFLLNTEAFF.